This TCR beta chain was profiled in a study of cytomegalovirus exposure and HLA in healthy donors. Overall study results and limits: In vitro, a few CMV-associated chains proved specific for CMV antigens.

Researchers ran the PCR with 60 Vbeta and 13 Jbeta primers. TCRdb's copy holds only in-frame clones and misses some; the assay was immunoSEQ multiplex PCR. In the table there are about 150,000 clones, roughly 70% of which are singletons. With regard to this clone: Its antigen is not identified.

The receptor was isolated from a woman aged 60-70 years in good health and CMV-seropositive. Specimen: PBMCs.

The CDR3 nucleotides are TGTGCCAGCAGTTACAGGGGTCTGAACACTGAAGCTTTCTTT. This gives the protein CASSYRGLNTEAFF. V usage is TRBV2 and J usage is TRBJ1-1; 7 bases align to TRBD1. V gave up 5 bases and J gave up 0 bases; unmatched junction bases: 3. The CDR3 totals 14 residues. Looked up from germline, CDR1 is SNHLY and CDR2 is FYNNEI.